This TCR beta chain was recorded in a study of shared clonotypes between healthy human individuals. The table came from immunoSEQ multiplex PCR; TCRdb's copy has only in-frame clones and leaves some out. The repertoire includes over a million clones, roughly 95% of them detected once, and 1.2% sits in the top ten. On this clone: Other DNA sequences in the same sample also yield this CDR3.

The CDR3 spans 16 residues. The germline V gene has CDR1 MGHRA and CDR2 YSYEKL. J was trimmed by 7 bases and V by 3 bases; bases with no gene match: 11. The TCR sequence derives from a young man in good health. The genes are TRBV4-1 and TRBJ2-1; 8 positions match TRBD1. The source material was naive CD4+ T cells sorted from blood. Subset described: CD45RA+ positively selected. This chain's CDR3 is CASSQAPGQAVNEQFF. In DNA, the CDR3 is TGCGCCAGCAGCCAGGCGCCGGGACAGGCCGTAAATGAGCAGTTCTTC.